These T cell receptor beta chains were read from a single sample in a study of blood T cell repertoires in COVID-19. Produced via immunoSEQ multiplex PCR; TCRdb's table is partial and in-frame only. The sample lists around 41,000 clones, about 85% seen once, with about an eighth in the top ten. Sequenced: peripheral blood. These receptors originate from a human donor in a cohort sampled during active COVID-19. The CDR3 runs from the conserved cysteine through the conserved F or W. D genes are given only for firm matches. Clone size is stated in some rows and not others, as once, few, many or a class when expanded.

clone_size,v_call,j_call,d_call,cdr3_length,cdr3_nt,cdr3_aa
.,TRBV29-1,TRBJ1-2,TRBD1,15,TGCAGCGACCAGTCTGGAGGGACAGTGAACTATGGCTACACCTTC,CSDQSGGTVNYGYTF
.,TRBV7-9,TRBJ1-1,.,14,TGTGCCAGCAGCTTCCTCGCGGATGACGACGAAGCTTTCTTT,CASSFLADDDEAFF
.,TRBV7-2,TRBJ2-7,.,13,TGTGCCAGCAGCCGGGGGGCGGGGGCGTCGCAGTACTTC,CASSRGAGASQYF
.,TRBV6-5,TRBJ1-2,TRBD1,13,TGTGCCAGCAGGACAGGGACCCACTATGGCTACACCTTC,CASRTGTHYGYTF
.,TRBV2,TRBJ1-6,.,13,TGTGCCAGCACTACCTGGACAGTGGGACCCCTCCACTTT,CASTTWTVGPLHF
.,TRBV5-1,TRBJ1-2,.,14,TGCGCCAGCAGCTTGGGAACAGGGATAAGTGGCTACACCTTC,CASSLGTGISGYTF
few,TRBV2,TRBJ1-5,TRBD1,16,TGTGCCAGCAGGAAAGGACAGGGGGGCCCCAATCAGCCCCAGCATTTT,CASRKGQGGPNQPQHF
.,TRBV6-5,TRBJ2-1,.,11,TGTGCCAGCAGACAGTACAATGAGCAGTTCTTC,CASRQYNEQFF
.,TRBV29-1,TRBJ1-1,.,13,TGCAGCGTTAGGCTACAGGGGAACACTGAAGCTTTCTTT,CSVRLQGNTEAFF
.,TRBV15,TRBJ2-1,TRBD2,13,TGTGCCACCAGCACCACCGCCGGACTAGCGGGGTTCTTC,CATSTTAGLAGFF
.,TRBV6-5,TRBJ1-1,.,14,TGTGCCAGCAGTTCCAAAAAACAGGTGTCTGAAGCTTTCTTT,CASSSKKQVSEAFF
.,TRBV18,TRBJ2-1,.,15,TGTGCCAGCTCACAACGAGAGAGCTCCTACAATGAGCAGTTCTTC,CASSQRESSYNEQFF
.,TRBV18,TRBJ2-7,.,12,TGTGCCACCGGGGCGGGAACCTACGAGCAGTACTTC,CATGAGTYEQYF
.,TRBV25-1,TRBJ2-1,TRBD2,15,TGTGCCAGCAGTGCCCCTGGACTAGGTGAAAATGAGCAGTTCTTC,CASSAPGLGENEQFF
.,TRBV7-9,TRBJ2-3,.,13,TGTGCCAGTCCGGGACAAAGCACAGATACGCAGTATTTT,CASPGQSTDTQYF
few,TRBV13,TRBJ2-5,TRBD2,14,TGTGCCAGCAGATTTACGGGGGGGCCGGAGACCCAGTACTTC,CASRFTGGPETQYF
.,TRBV2,TRBJ1-1,.,16,TGTGCCAGCAGTGAGGGGCAGTTATACATGAACACTGAAGCTTTCTTT,CASSEGQLYMNTEAFF
.,TRBV5-4,TRBJ2-5,TRBD2,15,TGTGCCAGCAGCTTTACTAGCGGAACACAAGAGACCCAGTACTTC,CASSFTSGTQETQYF
.,TRBV3-1/TRBV3-2,TRBJ1-1,.,13,TGTGCCAGCAGCCAAGCAGTGAACACTGAAGCTTTCTTT,CASSQAVNTEAFF
.,TRBV6-6,TRBJ2-3,TRBD2,14,TGTGCCAGCCAGGTCGGGACTAGAGGAGATACGCAGTATTTT,CASQVGTRGDTQYF
.,TRBV5-6,TRBJ1-2,.,17,TGTGCCAGCAGCTTGGGACAGGTCCGCCTCTCTAACTATGGCTACACCTTC,CASSLGQVRLSNYGYTF
.,TRBV12-3/TRBV12-4,TRBJ2-1,TRBD2,13,TGTGCCAGCAGTTTTCGGGGGGGCGCTGAGCAGTTCTTC,CASSFRGGAEQFF
.,TRBV2,TRBJ2-7,TRBD1,13,TGTGCCAGCAGGGACAGGGGAGGGTACGAGCAGTACTTC,CASRDRGGYEQYF
.,TRBV18,TRBJ2-7,TRBD1,16,TGTGCCAGCCCGATGAAGATAACAGGGGAAAGAGACGAGCAGTACTTC,CASPMKITGERDEQYF
.,TRBV7-3,TRBJ2-7,TRBD2,15,TGTGCCAGCAGCTCTAGCGGGGACGATCTAGGGGAGCAGTACTTC,CASSSSGDDLGEQYF
.,TRBV18,TRBJ2-1,.,15,TGTGCCAGCTCACCACCGGGGGGGGCGGGAAATGAGCAGTTCTTC,CASSPPGGAGNEQFF
.,TRBV5-1,TRBJ2-3,TRBD1,15,TGCGCCAGCAATGTAGGGGGCCTCCCCCCAGATACGCAGTATTTT,CASNVGGLPPDTQYF
.,TRBV5-4,TRBJ2-3,.,15,TGTGCCAGCAGCCGAAGGATCGGGAGCACAGATACGCAGTATTTT,CASSRRIGSTDTQYF
.,TRBV18,TRBJ1-2,TRBD1,14,TGTGCCAGCTCACCGGACAGGGGGAACTATGGCTACACCTTC,CASSPDRGNYGYTF
.,TRBV19,TRBJ1-5,TRBD1,17,TGTGCCAGTAGTCCGGGACAGGGGGCGACTTTGAATCAGCCCCAGCATTTT,CASSPGQGATLNQPQHF
.,TRBV3-1/TRBV3-2,TRBJ2-7,.,11,TGTGCCAGCAGCCAAGACGTACGGTTGTACTTC,CASSQDVRLYF
.,TRBV5-1,TRBJ2-2,TRBD2,15,TGCGCCAGCAGCGGGGCTAGCGGGGACACCGGGGAGCTGTTTTTT,CASSGASGDTGELFF
.,TRBV11-2,TRBJ2-3,TRBD2,15,TGTGCCAGCAGCTTGGGGGGGACCACCACAGATACGCAGTATTTT,CASSLGGTTTDTQYF
.,TRBV18,TRBJ2-1,.,15,TGTGCCAGCTCACCCCAGGGCGTCTCCTACAATGAGCAGTTCTTC,CASSPQGVSYNEQFF
few,TRBV7-8,TRBJ1-4,TRBD1,14,TGTGCCAGCAGCTCCGGACAGGGGAGGGAAAAACTGTTTTTT,CASSSGQGREKLFF
.,TRBV5-4,TRBJ2-1,TRBD1,15,TGTGCCAGCAGCTCCGGGACAGGGGCCTACAATGAGCAGTTCTTC,CASSSGTGAYNEQFF
.,TRBV5-1,TRBJ2-2,TRBD2,16,TGCGCCAGCAGCTTGACTAGCGGGGTGGACACCGGGGAGCTGTTTTTT,CASSLTSGVDTGELFF